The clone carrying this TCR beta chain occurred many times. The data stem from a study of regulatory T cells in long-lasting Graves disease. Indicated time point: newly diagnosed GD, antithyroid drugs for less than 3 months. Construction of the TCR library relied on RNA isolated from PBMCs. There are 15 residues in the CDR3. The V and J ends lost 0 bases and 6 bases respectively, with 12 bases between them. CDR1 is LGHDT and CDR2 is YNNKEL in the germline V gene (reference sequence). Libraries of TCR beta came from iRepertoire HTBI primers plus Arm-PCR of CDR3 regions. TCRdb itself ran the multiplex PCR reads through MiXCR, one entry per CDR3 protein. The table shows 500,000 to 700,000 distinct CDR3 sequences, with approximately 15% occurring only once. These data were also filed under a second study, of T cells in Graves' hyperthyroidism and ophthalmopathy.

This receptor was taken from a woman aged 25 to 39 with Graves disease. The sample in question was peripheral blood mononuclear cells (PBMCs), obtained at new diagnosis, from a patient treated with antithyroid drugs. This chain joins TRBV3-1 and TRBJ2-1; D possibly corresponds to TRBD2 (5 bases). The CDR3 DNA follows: TGTGCCAGCAGCCAAGAAAACAGCGGTCCCAATGAGCAGTTCTTC. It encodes CASSQENSGPNEQFF.